This T cell receptor beta chain came from a study of early T cells in non-severe SARS-CoV-2 infection (dated by TCRdb to about 2021). Context from the whole study: TCR sequencing used bulk RNA from unsorted whole blood, so alpha and beta chains could not be paired. Points the paper makes about the study in general: VDJdb matching was skewed toward anti-spike CD8 responses and likely underestimated virus-specific expansions by missing private and CD4 specificities.

The library was produced with 5' RACE. TCRdb shows the sequencer as NextSeq 500. The TCR library protocol attached unique molecular identifiers to individual cDNA molecules to correct for sequencing error and PCR bias. Both TCR alpha and beta chains were sequenced, and tight co-correlation was observed between alpha and beta sequence abundances in each sample. In the source study's methods: Decombinator V4 was used to perform V gene, J gene and CDR3 annotation of TCR sequences. Expanded TCRs were defined as changing significantly between any two time points under a Poisson model with p below 0.0001. TCR abundances were normalised to the total number of TCRs sequenced per sample and were expressed as counts per million. MAIT TCRs were defined by TRAV1-2 paired with TRAJ12, TRAJ20 or TRAJ33, and iNKT TCRs by TRAV10 paired with TRAJ18. A search of VDJdb, accessed on 1 November 2021, was run for TCRs annotated to CMV, EBV and SARS-CoV-2, with TCRs annotated for multiple antigens excluded. In-frame beta chains were kept once TCRdb had trimmed the public reads at Q25 with fastp and called clones with MiXCR. All rows with the same CDR3 protein become a single entry with the most common DNA and genes. TCRdb, not the authors, supplied the V and J calls. For this sample the table gives roughly 52,000 distinct CDR3 sequences, of which 6.6% were detected only once. Jointly, the top ten make up 5.8% of the sample.

This was a case-control study nested in a cohort of healthcare workers in London, UK, who had nasopharyngeal swab PCR tests and blood samples taken every week. Healthcare workers were enrolled in the week of the UK lockdown, from 23 to 31 March 2020, and were followed every week for up to about 16 weeks. This clonotype has a handful of counts. No antigen is known for it. No qualities accompany the bases; no much larger clone lies one base away. CDR1 and CDR2 (SNHLY, FYNNEI) derive from the germline V gene. The CDR3 numbers 14 residues from cysteine through phenylalanine. Only the CDR3 part of the read is kept: 42 bases, read in frame from the first base. V loses 7 bases of germline sequence and J loses 3 bases, and the interval between the two ends is 15 bases.

The TCR comes from an adult who was a healthcare worker with PCR-confirmed SARS-CoV-2 infection or an uninfected control (not recorded which). The chain joins TRBV2 to TRBJ1-2, with the D gene too uncertain to name. Here the sequenced sample was whole blood, taken at baseline. The sequenced DNA: TGTGCCAGCACCCCTATGACATCCTACTATGGCTACACCTTC. It translates as CASTPMTSYYGYTF.